Shown below are 8 T cell receptor beta chains from a single sample sequenced in a study of shared clonotypes between healthy human individuals. The protocol was immunoSEQ multiplex PCR, while the TCRdb copy is restricted to in-frame clones and leaves out a portion. The sample contains approximately 500,000 clones, approximately 81% of which appear only once. Material: PBMCs. These receptors all come from a woman aged 35 to 49 in good health. Some clones in this sample may be carry-over from other donors' samples.

V is TRBV6-5 and J is TRBJ1-2; no firm D call. Germline loops: CDR1 MNHEY, CDR2 SVGAGI. The V and J ends lost 0 bases and 5 bases respectively, with 10 bases between them. This CDR3 contains 14 residues. In nucleotides, the CDR3 is TGTGCCAGCAGTTACTCGACCGGGTGGTATGGCTACACCTTC. This sequence encodes CASSYSTGWYGYTF.

The chain is built from TRBV11-3 and TRBJ2-2; 10 bases agree with TRBD1. This CDR3 comprises 17 residues. The V and J ends lost 5 bases and 4 bases, in that order; junction bases with no gene match: 10. Per germline, CDR1 SGHNT and CDR2 YENEEA. The DNA of the CDR3 is TGTGCCAGCAGCGCGTCGACAGGGGGCGTTTTCACCGGGGAGCTGTTTTTT. It translates to CASSASTGGVFTGELFF.

The V and J genes are TRBV11-2 and TRBJ2-5, with D perhaps being TRBD1 or TRBD2 (5 bases each). Germline loops: CDR1 SGHAT, CDR2 FQNNGV. CDR3 length equals 14 residues. Trimming removed 3 bases from V and 2 bases from J, with 10 bases in between. The CDR3 reads CASSFAGGQETQYF. DNA of the CDR3: TGTGCCAGCAGCTTCGCTGGGGGTCAAGAGACCCAGTACTTC.

On this clone itself: One base separates it from a far larger clone, so it is likely a read error. The V call is TRBV14, the J call TRBJ1-5; D is undetermined. V lost 5 bases and J 0 bases, leaving 11 bases between the germline ends. Germline V gene lookup returns CDR1 SGHDN and CDR2 FVKESK. The CDR3 totals 15 residues. This CDR3 reads CASSFDMDSNQPQHF. The CDR3 DNA reads TGTGCCAGCAGCTTTGACATGGATAGCAATCAGCCCCAGCATTTT.

The rearrangement links TRBV7-2 to TRBJ1-2; 7 nucleotides align to TRBD1. Germline V gene sequence: CDR1 SGHTA, CDR2 FQGNSA. The CDR3 totals 13 residues. With V trimmed by 5 bases and J by 4 bases, 4 bases remained unmatched. The CDR3 protein is CASSQRQGYGYTF. CDR3 DNA: TGTGCCAGCAGCCAAAGACAGGGCTATGGCTACACCTTC.

The gene calls are TRBV11-1 and TRBJ2-3, with D unclear. The CDR3 length is 14 residues. V lost 2 bases to trimming and J lost 4 bases, with 10 bases between them. Germline loops: CDR1 SGHAT, CDR2 FQDESV (reference sequence). The CDR3 nucleotides read TGTGCCAGCAGCTTATCCTCCCGTGCAGATACGCAGTATTTT. This codes for CASSLSSRADTQYF.

On this clone: With only one base between it and a far larger clone, this is likely a read error. This chain joins TRBV7-9 and TRBJ2-5; 11 bases are a match to TRBD2. From germline, CDR1 is SEHNR and CDR2 FQNEAQ (reference sequence). The CDR3 loop spans 18 amino acids. CDR3 DNA: TGTGCCAACAGCTTAGGTAGATTGGGACTAGCGGACCAAGAGACCCAGTACTTC. Protein product: CANSLGRLGLADQETQYF.

The gene calls are TRBV7-9 and TRBJ2-3; 7 positions match TRBD1. The ends lost 1 base at V and 2 bases at J; junction bases unmatched: 9. This CDR3 has 17 amino acids. Germline V lookup: CDR1 SEHNR, CDR2 FQNEAQ (reference sequence). CDR3 region: CASSLGGQGVPTDTQYF. In DNA form, the CDR3 reads TGTGCCAGCAGCTTAGGGGGCCAGGGGGTTCCCACAGATACGCAGTATTTT.